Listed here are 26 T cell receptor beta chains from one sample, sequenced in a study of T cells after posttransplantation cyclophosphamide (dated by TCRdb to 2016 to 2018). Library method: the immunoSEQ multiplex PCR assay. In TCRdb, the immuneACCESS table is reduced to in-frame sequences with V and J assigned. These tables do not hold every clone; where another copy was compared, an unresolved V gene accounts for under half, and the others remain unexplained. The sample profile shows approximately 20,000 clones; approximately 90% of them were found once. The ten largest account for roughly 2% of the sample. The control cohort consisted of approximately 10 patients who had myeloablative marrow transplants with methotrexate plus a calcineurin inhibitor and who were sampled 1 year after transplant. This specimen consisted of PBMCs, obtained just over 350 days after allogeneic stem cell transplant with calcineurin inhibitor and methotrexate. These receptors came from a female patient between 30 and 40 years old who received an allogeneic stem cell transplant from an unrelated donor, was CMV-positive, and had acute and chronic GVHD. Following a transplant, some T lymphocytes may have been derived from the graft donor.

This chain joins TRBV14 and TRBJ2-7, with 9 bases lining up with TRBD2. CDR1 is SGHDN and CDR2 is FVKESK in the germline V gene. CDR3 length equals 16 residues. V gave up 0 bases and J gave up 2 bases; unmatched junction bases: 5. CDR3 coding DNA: TGTGCCAGCAGCCAAGATTGGGCTAGCGGGGCCTACGAGCAGTACTTC. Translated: CASSQDWASGAYEQYF.

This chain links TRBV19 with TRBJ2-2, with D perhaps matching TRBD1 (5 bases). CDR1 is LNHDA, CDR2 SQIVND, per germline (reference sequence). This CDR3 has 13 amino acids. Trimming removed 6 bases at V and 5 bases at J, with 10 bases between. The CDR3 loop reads CASRGRGTGELFF. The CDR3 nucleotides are TGTGCCAGTAGGGGGCGTGGGACCGGGGAGCTGTTTTTT.

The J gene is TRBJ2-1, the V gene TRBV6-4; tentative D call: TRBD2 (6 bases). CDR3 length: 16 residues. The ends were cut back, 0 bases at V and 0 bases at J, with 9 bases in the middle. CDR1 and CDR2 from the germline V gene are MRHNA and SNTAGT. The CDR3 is CASSDSIGSSYNEQFF. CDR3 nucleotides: TGTGCCAGCAGTGACTCGATCGGGAGCTCCTACAATGAGCAGTTCTTC.

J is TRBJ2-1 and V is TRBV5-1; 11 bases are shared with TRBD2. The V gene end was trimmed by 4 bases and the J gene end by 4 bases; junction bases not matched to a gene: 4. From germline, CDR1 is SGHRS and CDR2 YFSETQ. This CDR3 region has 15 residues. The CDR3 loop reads CASSNTSGSYNEQFF. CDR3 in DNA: TGCGCCAGCAGCAACACTAGCGGGAGTTACAATGAGCAGTTCTTC.

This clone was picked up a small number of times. CDR3 residues: CASSSTPSRNYGYTF. The CDR3 DNA is TGTGCCAGCAGTTCGACCCCTAGTCGTAACTATGGCTACACCTTC. The V and J genes are TRBV27 and TRBJ1-2, with D unclear. In germline, CDR1 is MNHEY, CDR2 SMNVEV (reference sequence). Trimming took off 4 bases at V and 1 base at J, with 13 bases between the two ends. This CDR3 has 15 amino acids.

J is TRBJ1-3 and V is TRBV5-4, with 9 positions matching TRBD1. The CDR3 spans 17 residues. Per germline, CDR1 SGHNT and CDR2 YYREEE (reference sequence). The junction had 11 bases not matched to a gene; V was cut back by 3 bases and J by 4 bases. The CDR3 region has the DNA TGTGCCAGCAGCTATGTACAGGGGGCTCGTACCGGAAACACCATATATTTT. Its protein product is CASSYVQGARTGNTIYF.

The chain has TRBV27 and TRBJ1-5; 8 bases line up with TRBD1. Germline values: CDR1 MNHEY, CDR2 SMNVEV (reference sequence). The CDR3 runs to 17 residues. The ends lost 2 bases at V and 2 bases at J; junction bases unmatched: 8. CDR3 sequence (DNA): TGTGCCAGCAGTTTAGCGGGGACAGGAGGTGGCAATCAGCCCCAGCATTTT. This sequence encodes CASSLAGTGGGNQPQHF.

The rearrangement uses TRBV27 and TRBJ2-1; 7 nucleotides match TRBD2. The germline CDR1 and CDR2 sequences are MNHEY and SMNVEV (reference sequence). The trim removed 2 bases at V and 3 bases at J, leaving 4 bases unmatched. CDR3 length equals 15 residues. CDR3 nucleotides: TGTGCCAGCAGTTTAGAGACTAGCCACTACAATGAGCAGTTCTTC. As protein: CASSLETSHYNEQFF.

This chain's CDR3 is CASSEGSGGFYEQYV. The CDR3 bases are TGTGCCAGCAGTGAAGGAAGTGGGGGGTTCTACGAGCAGTACGTC. This chain uses TRBV6-1 with TRBJ2-7; weak D call: TRBD2 (6 bases). The CDR3 contains 15 residues. The V end lost 1 base, the J end lost 3 bases, and 13 bases lay between the germline ends. CDR1 and CDR2 from the germline V gene are MNHNS and SASEGT.

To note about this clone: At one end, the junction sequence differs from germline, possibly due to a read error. The CDR3 spells CASSQLGTSGANILTF. The DNA for the CDR3 is TGCGCCAGCAGCCAACTCGGGACTTCTGGGGCCAACATCCTGACTTTC. The chain is built from TRBV4-1 and TRBJ2-6; a weak D match, TRBD2 (6 bases). This CDR3 comprises 16 residues. Germline V gives CDR1 MGHRA, CDR2 YSYEKL.

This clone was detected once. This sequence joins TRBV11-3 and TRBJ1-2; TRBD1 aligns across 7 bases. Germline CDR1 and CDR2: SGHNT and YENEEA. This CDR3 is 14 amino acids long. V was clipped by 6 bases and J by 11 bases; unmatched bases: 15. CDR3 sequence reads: CASSQRATGLSYTF. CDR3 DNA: TGTGCCAGCAGTCAGCGGGCGACAGGGCTGTCTTACACCTTC.

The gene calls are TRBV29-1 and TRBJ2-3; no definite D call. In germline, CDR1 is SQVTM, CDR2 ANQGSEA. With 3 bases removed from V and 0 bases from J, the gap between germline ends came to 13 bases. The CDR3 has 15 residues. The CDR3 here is CSVEAARKSTDTQYF. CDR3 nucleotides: TGCAGCGTTGAGGCGGCCCGCAAGAGCACAGATACGCAGTATTTT.

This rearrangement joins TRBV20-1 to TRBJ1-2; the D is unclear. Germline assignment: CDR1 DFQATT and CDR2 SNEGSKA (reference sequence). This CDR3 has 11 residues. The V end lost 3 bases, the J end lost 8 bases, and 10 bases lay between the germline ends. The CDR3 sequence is CSASRGEGYTF. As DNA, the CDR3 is TGCAGTGCTAGCCGGGGAGAAGGCTACACCTTC.

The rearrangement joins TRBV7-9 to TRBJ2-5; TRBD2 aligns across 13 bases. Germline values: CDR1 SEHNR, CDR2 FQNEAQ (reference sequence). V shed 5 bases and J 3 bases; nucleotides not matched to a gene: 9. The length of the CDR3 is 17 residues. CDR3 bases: TGTGCCAGCAGCGCCGGACTAGCGGGAGTCCTAAAAGAGACCCAGTACTTC. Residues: CASSAGLAGVLKETQYF. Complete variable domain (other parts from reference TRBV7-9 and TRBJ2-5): DTGVSQNPRHKITKRGQNVTFRCDPISEHNRLYWYRQTLGQGPEFLTYFQNEAQLEKSRLLSDRFSAERPKGSFSTLEIQRTEQGDSAMYLCASSAGLAGVLKETQYFGPGTRLLVL.

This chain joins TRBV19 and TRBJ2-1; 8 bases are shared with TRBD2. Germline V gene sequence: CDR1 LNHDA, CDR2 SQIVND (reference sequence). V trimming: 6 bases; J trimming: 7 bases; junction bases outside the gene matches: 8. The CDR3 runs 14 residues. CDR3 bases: TGTGCCAGTAGCTCGGGACTAGGTTTTAATGAGCAGTTCTTC. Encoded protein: CASSSGLGFNEQFF.

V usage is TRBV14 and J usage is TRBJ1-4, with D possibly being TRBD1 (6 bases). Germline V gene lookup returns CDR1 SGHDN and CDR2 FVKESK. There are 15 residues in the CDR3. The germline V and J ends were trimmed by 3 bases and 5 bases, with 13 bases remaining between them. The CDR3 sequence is CASSHPGVENEKLFF. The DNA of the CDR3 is TGTGCCAGCAGCCACCCAGGGGTTGAGAATGAAAAACTGTTTTTT.

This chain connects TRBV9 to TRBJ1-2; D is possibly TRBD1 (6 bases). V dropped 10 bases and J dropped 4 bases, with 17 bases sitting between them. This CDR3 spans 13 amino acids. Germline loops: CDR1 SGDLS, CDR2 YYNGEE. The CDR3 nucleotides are TGTGCCTCTAGTTCAGGGGCGAGCTATGGCTACACCTTC. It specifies CASSSGASYGYTF.

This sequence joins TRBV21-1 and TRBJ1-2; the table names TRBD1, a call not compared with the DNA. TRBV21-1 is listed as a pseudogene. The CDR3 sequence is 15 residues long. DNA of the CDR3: TGTGCCAGCACCATTCTTTCGGCAGGGCCTCTTGGCTACACCTTC. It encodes CASTILSAGPLGYTF.

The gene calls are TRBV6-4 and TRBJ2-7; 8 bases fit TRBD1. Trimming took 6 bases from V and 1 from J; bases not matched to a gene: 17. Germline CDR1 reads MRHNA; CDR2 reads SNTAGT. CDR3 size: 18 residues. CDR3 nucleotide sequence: TGTGCCAGCAGAAGAAAACCCAACCCTCGGACAGGGTCCTACGAGCAGTACTTC. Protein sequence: CASRRKPNPRTGSYEQYF.

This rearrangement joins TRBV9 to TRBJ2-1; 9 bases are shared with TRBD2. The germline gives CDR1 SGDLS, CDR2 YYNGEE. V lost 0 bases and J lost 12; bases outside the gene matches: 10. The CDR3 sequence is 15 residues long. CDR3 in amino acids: CASSVEEKTSGRQFF. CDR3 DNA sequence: TGTGCCAGCAGCGTAGAGGAGAAGACTAGCGGCCGGCAGTTCTTC.

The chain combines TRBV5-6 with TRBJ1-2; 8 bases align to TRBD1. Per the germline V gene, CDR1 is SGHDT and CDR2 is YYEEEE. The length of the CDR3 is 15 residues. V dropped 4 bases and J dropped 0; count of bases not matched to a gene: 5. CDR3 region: CASSHPGGSNYGYTF. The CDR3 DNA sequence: TGTGCCAGCAGCCACCCAGGGGGCTCTAACTATGGCTACACCTTC.

In DNA form, the CDR3 reads TGTGCCAGCAGCACCGGACGAGCGGCGTCTCGCTATGGCTACACCTTC. Protein: CASSTGRAASRYGYTF. The chain joins TRBV5-6 to TRBJ1-2; D not certain. From germline, CDR1 is SGHDT and CDR2 YYEEEE. The CDR3 loop spans 16 amino acids. Trimming left V 4 bases short and J 4 bases short, with 20 bases between.

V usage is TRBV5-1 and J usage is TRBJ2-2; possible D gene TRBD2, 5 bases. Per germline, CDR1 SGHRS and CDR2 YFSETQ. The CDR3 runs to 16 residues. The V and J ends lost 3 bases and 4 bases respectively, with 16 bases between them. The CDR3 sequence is CASSSYGEGSTGELFF. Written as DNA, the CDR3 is TGCGCCAGCAGCTCCTATGGTGAGGGAAGCACCGGGGAGCTGTTTTTT.

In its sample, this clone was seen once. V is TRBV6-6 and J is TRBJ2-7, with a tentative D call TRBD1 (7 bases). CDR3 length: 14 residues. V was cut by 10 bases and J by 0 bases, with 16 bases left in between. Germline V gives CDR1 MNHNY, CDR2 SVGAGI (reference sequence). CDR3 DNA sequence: TGTGCCACCAGACGCGGGACAGCCTCCTACGAGCAGTACTTC. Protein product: CATRRGTASYEQYF.

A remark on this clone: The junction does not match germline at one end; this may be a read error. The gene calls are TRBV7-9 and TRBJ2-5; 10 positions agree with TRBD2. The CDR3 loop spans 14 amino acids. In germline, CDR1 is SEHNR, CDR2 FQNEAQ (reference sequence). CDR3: CASSLAGVEETQYF. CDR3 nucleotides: TGTGCCAGCAGCCTAGCGGGAGTGGAGGAGACCCAGTACTTC.

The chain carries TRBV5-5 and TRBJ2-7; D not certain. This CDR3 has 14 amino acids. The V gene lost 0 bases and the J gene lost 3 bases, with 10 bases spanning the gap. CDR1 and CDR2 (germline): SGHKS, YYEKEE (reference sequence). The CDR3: CASSLDPTYYEQYF. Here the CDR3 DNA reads TGTGCCAGCAGCTTGGATCCGACTTACTACGAGCAGTACTTC.